The entry that follows covers one T cell receptor beta chain sequence. The target antigen is unknown. For the second PCR, which ran for about 6 to 11 cycles, a sample-barcoded 5' primer and a J-beta primer mix were used. TCRdb re-called the 5' RACE reads through MiXCR, storing one row per CDR3 protein. This sample has 2 million or so distinct CDR3 sequences, with around half found just once. The length of the CDR3 is 12 residues. CDR1 DFQATT and CDR2 SNEGSKA come from the germline V gene (reference sequence). These data originate in a study of blood T cells in healthy people across ages. Study conclusions and caveats: There was no known CMV status for donors, so expanded clonotype changes were possibly confounded.

Material for sequencing was blood. The receptor was isolated from a middle-aged woman in good health. The chain joins TRBV20-1 to TRBJ2-5; possibly TRBD1 for D (5 bases). The J call may not be correct, given that the DNA end is closer to TRBJ2-7. Here the CDR3 DNA reads TGCAGTGCTAGCCGGACACCATCCGAGCAGTACTTC. Translation: CSASRTPSEQYF.